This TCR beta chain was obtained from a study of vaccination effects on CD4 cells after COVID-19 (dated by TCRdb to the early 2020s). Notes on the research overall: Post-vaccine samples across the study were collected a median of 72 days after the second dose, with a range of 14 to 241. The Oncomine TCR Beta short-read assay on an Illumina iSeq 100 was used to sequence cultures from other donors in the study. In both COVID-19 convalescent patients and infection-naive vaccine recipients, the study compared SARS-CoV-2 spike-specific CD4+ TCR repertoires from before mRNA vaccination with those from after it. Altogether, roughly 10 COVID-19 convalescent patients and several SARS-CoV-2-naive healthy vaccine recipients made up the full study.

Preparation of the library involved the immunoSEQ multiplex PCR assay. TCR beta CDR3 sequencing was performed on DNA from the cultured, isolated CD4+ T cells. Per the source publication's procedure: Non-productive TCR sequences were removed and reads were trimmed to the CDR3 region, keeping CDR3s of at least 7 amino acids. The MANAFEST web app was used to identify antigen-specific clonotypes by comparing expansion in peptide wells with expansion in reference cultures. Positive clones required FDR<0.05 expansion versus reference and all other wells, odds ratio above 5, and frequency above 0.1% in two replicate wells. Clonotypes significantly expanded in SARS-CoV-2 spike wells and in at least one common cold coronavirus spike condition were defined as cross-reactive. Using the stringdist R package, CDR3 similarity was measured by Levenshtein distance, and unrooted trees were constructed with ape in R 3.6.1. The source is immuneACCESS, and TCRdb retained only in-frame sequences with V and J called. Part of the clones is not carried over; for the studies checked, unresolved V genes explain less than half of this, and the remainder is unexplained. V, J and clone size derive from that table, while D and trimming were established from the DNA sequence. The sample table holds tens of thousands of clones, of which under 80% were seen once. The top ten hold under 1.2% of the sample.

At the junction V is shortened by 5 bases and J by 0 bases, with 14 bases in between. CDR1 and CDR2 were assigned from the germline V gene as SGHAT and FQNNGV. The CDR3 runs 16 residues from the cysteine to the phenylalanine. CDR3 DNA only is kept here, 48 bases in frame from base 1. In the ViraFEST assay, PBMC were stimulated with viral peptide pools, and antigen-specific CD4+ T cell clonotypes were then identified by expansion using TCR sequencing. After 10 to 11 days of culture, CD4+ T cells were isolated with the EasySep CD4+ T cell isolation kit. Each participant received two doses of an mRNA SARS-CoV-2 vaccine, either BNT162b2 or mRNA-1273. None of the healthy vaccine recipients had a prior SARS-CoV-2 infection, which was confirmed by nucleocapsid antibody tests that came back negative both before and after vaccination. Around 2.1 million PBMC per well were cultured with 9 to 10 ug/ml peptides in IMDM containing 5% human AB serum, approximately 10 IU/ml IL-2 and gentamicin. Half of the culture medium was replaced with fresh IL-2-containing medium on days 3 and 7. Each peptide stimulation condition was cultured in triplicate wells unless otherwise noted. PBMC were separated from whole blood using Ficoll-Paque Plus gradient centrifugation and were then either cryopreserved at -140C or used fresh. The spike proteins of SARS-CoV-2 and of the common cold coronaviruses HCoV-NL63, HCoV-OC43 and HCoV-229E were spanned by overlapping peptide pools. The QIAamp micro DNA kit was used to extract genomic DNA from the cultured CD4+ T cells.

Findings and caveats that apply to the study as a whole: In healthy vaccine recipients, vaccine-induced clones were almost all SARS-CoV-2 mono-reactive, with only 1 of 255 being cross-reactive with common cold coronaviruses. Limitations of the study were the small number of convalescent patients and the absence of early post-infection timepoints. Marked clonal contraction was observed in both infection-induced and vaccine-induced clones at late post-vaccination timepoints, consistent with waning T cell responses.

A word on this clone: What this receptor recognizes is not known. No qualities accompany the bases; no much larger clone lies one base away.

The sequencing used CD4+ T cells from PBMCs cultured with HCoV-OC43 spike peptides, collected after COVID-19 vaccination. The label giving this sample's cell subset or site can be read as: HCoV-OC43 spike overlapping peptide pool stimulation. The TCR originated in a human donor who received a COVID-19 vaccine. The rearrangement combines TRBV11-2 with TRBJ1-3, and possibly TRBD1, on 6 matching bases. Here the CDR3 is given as CASSLGRGFSGNTIYF. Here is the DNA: TGTGCCAGCAGCCTCGGTAGGGGGTTCTCTGGAAACACCATATATTTT.